This TCR beta chain was observed in a study of a mutant IDH1 vaccine in newly diagnosed glioma (dated by TCRdb to the early 2020s). Background for the entire study: Of the roughly 34 treated patients, around 62% were male and 37.5% were female, and the mean age was 40.4 years. Six visits were used for peripheral blood collection: V03 (baseline), V05, V07, V10, V12 and V13. Before enrollment, patients had received standard therapy of radiotherapy alone, temozolomide alone, or radiochemotherapy with temozolomide; most received the combination. Longitudinal TCRB deep sequencing was done for about two dozen treated patients, wherever samples were available for exploratory analyses. The full study reports these points: Across multiple MHC alleles, vaccine-induced immune responses were seen in around 93% of patients. According to the authors, sample limitations meant that analyses of patient blood samples could not be reproduced. Selection of PBMC samples for TCRB deep sequencing was based on availability. No apparent relationship was observed between pseudoprogression and alterations in the top peripheral T cell clonotypes detected by TCRB sequencing.

The library was generated by the immunoSEQ multiplex PCR assay. Rearranged TCR beta chain sequences were amplified with the hsTCRB Kit following the manufacturer's protocol. An Illumina MiSeq was used to sequence the TCRB libraries. The paper's data handling went like this. The kit vendor's proprietary platform handled demultiplexing, trimming and gene mapping. TCRdb provides this immuneACCESS table in a form limited to in-frame rearrangements. Some clones are lacking; in checked studies, under half of them reflect an unresolved V gene, and why the rest are absent is not known. V and J calls and clone size come straight from that table; D and trimming were deduced from the DNA. The sample table records 50,000 to 65,000 clones; roughly 80% of these occur just once. The top ten constitute about 21% of the sample. Spanning cysteine to phenylalanine, the CDR3 consists of 16 amino acids. CDR3 DNA is the only sequence kept; it has 48 bases, read in frame from the first base. CDR1 is given as SGHRS and CDR2 as YFSETQ, both from the germline V gene. Unmatched junction bases come to 6, with V trimmed by 3 bases and J by 5 bases.

Comment on this clone: No cognate antigen has been identified for it. Base-call qualities are not available, and no considerably larger clone is one nucleotide away.

The time point label here, explained by the study, means: baseline, week 1 (first vaccination visit). In the paper's terms, the treatment or condition label means: pre-vaccination baseline after standard-of-care therapy. Donors had newly diagnosed WHO grade 3 or 4 IDH1-mutant astrocytomas with loss of nuclear ATRX. The samples were drawn from NOA16, a multicentre, single-arm, open-label phase I trial in Germany that tested a mutant IDH1 peptide vaccine in humans for the first time. Visit V03 blood draws served as the baseline sample for immunogenicity testing. Genomic DNA for TCRB sequencing was extracted from EDTA blood using the DNeasy Blood and Tissue Kit.

This receptor chain uses TRBV5-1 and TRBJ2-3; 13 junctional bases match TRBD2. This receptor was taken from a man younger than 35 with glioma. The sequenced sample was PBMCs, obtained from a glioma patient treated with radiotherapy, temozolomide or both. The DNA sequence is as follows: TGCGCCAGCAGCTCCGCCGGGACTAGCGGGGTAGATACGCAGTATTTT. This codes for CASSSAGTSGVDTQYF.